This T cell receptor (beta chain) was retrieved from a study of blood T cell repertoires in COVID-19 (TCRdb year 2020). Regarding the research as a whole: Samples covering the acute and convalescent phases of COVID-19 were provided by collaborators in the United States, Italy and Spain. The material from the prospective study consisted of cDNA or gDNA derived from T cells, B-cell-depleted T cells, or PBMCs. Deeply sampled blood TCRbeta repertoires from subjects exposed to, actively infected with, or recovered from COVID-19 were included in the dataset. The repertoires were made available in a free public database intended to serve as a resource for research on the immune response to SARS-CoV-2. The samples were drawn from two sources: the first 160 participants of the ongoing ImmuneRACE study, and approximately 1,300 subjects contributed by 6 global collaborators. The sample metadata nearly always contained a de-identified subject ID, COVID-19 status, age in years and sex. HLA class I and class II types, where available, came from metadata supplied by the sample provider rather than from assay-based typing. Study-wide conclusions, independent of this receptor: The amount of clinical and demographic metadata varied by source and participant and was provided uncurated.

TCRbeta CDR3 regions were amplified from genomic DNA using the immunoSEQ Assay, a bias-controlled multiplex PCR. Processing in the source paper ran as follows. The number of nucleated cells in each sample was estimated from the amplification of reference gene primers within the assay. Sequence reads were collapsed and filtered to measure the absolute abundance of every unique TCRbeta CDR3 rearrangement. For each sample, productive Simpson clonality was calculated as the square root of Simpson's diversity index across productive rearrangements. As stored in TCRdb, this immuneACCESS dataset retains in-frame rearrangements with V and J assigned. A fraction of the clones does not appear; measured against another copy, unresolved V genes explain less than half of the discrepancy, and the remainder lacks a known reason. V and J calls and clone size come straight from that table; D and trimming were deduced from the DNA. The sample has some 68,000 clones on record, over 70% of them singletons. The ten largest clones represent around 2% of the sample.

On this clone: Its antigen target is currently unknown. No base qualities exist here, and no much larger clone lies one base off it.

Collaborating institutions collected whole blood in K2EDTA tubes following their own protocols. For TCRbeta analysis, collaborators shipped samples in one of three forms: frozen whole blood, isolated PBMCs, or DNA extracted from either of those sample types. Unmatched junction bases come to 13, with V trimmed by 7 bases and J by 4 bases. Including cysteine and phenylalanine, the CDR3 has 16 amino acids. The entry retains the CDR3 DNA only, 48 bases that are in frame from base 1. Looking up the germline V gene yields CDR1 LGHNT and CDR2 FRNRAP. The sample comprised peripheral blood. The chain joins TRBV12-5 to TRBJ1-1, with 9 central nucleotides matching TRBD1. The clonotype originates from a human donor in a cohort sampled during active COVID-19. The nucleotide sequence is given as TGTGCTAGTGCCATCACGGACAGGGGAAAGGTCACTGAAGCTTTCTTT. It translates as CASAITDRGKVTEAFF.